The 15 T cell receptor beta chains in this list originate from one sample, sequenced in a study of OX40 agonist ivuxolimab in advanced cancers. Measured with immunoSEQ multiplex PCR; TCRdb has only the in-frame clones, and not every one. Of tens of thousands of clones listed, 91% are singletons. The source was CD4+ or CD8+ T cells sorted from blood, collected in a trial of the OX40 agonist ivuxolimab. The receptors derive from an adult with an advanced solid tumor such as melanoma, head and neck, liver or kidney cancer.

V is TRBV6-1 and J is TRBJ2-1, with 9 positions matching TRBD1. The germline V gene encodes CDR1 MNHNS and CDR2 SASEGT. Trimming cost V 4 bases and J 4 bases; bases outside gene matches: 11. This CDR3 contains 17 residues. The CDR3, as DNA: TGTGCCAGCAGTGGGGGTGGGACAGGGCTGGGATACAATGAGCAGTTCTTC. It yields the protein CASSGGGTGLGYNEQFF.

V and J are TRBV10-3 and TRBJ2-6, with D perhaps assigned TRBD1 or TRBD2 (5 bases each). CDR1 and CDR2 (germline): ENHRY, SYGVKD. The V end lost 8 bases, the J end lost 1 base, and 12 bases lay between the germline ends. This CDR3 is 15 amino acids long. CDR3 in amino acids: CAIGGKYSGANVLTF. In DNA, the CDR3 is TGTGCCATCGGGGGAAAGTATTCTGGGGCCAACGTCCTGACTTTC.

The chain couples TRBV28 to TRBJ2-5, with D unclear. From germline, CDR1 is MDHEN and CDR2 SYDVKM. Trimming took 7 bases from V and 2 from J, leaving 14 bases between them. The CDR3 is made up of 14 amino acids. The CDR3 DNA sequence: TGTGCCAGCATCCCTAACCCGATGCAAGAGACCCAGTACTTC. This translates into CASIPNPMQETQYF.

The chain is built from TRBV28 and TRBJ1-3, with D possibly TRBD1 on 5 matching bases. Germline assignment: CDR1 MDHEN and CDR2 SYDVKM. Trimming pared 6 bases from V and 3 bases from J, leaving 21 bases between. CDR3 length: 17 amino acids. Here the CDR3 DNA reads TGTGCCAGCAGATCCCCCTTTGGGGGGGAAAATGGAAACACCATATATTTT. Translated, it gives CASRSPFGGENGNTIYF.

This clone was counted only a few times. The chain combines TRBV9 with TRBJ1-2; D is unresolved. The V end lost 0 bases, the J end lost 4 bases, and 7 bases lay between the germline ends. This CDR3 comprises 13 residues. Germline CDR1 reads SGDLS; CDR2 reads YYNGEE. The CDR3 bases are TGTGCCAGCAGCGTAGCTAACACCTATGGCTACACCTTC. This translates into CASSVANTYGYTF. The full variable domain, its missing parts supplied by reference TRBV9 and TRBJ1-2, is DSGVTQTPKHLITATGQRVTLRCSPRSGDLSVYWYQQSLDQGLQFLIQYYNGEERAKGNILERFSAQQFPDLHSELNLSSLELGDSALYFCASSVANTYGYTFGSGTRLTVV.

The chain joins TRBV28 to TRBJ2-1; D not certain. The V and J ends lost 4 bases and 1 base respectively, with 11 bases between them. CDR1 and CDR2 from the germline V gene are MDHEN and SYDVKM. The CDR3 runs 15 residues. The CDR3 reads CASSSFAASYNEQFF. For the CDR3, the DNA is TGTGCCAGCAGTTCCTTCGCGGCGTCCTACAATGAGCAGTTCTTC.

The chain employs TRBV5-1 and TRBJ2-5, with a tentative D call TRBD2 (5 bases). This CDR3 region has 14 residues. Per the germline V gene, CDR1 is SGHRS and CDR2 is YFSETQ. V shed 3 bases and J shed 5 bases, with 14 bases lying between them. As DNA, the CDR3 is TGCGCCAGCAGCTCGCACACTAGTGTGGAGACCCAGTACTTC. Translated: CASSSHTSVETQYF.

This chain links TRBV4-1 with TRBJ1-2; the match to TRBD1 covers 8 bases. Trimming cost V 5 bases and J 7 bases; bases outside gene matches: 9. Germline values: CDR1 MGHRA, CDR2 YSYEKL. The CDR3 has 14 residues. The CDR3 protein is CASSKDRVSSGYTF. In nucleotides, the CDR3 is TGCGCCAGCAGCAAGGACAGGGTATCGTCTGGCTACACCTTC.

The V gene is TRBV28, the J gene TRBJ2-3; 12 nucleotides match TRBD2. Germline CDR1 and CDR2: MDHEN and SYDVKM. With V trimmed by 8 bases and J by 0 bases, 18 bases remained unmatched. The length of the CDR3 is 20 residues. Here the CDR3 reads CASPSPQGLAGPGSTDTQYF. Here the CDR3 DNA reads TGTGCCAGCCCGTCTCCACAGGGACTAGCGGGCCCCGGAAGCACAGATACGCAGTATTTT.

V gene TRBV28 combines with J gene TRBJ2-5; no clear D gene. The CDR3 totals 12 residues. Trimming removed 6 bases from V and 7 bases from J, with 12 bases in between. Germline V lookup: CDR1 MDHEN, CDR2 SYDVKM. The CDR3 region has the DNA TGTGCCAGCAGCCCTCAAGGCGGGACCCAGTACTTC. This encodes CASSPQGGTQYF.

The CDR3 sequence is CASRPGTGHNYGYTF. The CDR3 DNA is TGTGCCAGCAGACCCGGGACAGGTCACAACTATGGCTACACCTTC. The V and J genes are TRBV28 and TRBJ1-2; 8 nucleotides align to TRBD1. The length of the CDR3 is 15 residues. Unmatched junction bases numbered 8, after V lost 6 bases and J lost 2 bases. Germline assignment: CDR1 MDHEN and CDR2 SYDVKM.

This sequence joins TRBV5-1 and TRBJ2-5; the D is unclear. This CDR3 region has 13 residues. The germline V gene encodes CDR1 SGHRS and CDR2 YFSETQ. Deletions cut 0 bases from V and 4 bases from J, with 7 bases between. The CDR3 protein is CASSLGIGETQYF. The CDR3 nucleotides read TGCGCCAGCAGCTTGGGGATCGGAGAGACCCAGTACTTC.

This clone was counted a single time. The chain is built from TRBV14 and TRBJ2-5; tentatively, D is TRBD1 (6 bases). CDR3 length equals 14 residues. V was cut by 6 bases and J by 7 bases, with 18 bases left in between. Germline V gene lookup returns CDR1 SGHDN and CDR2 FVKESK. As DNA, the CDR3 is TGTGCCAGCAGGGTACGGATACAGGGTGGGACCCAGTACTTC. It is translated as CASRVRIQGGTQYF.

The V gene is TRBV28, the J gene TRBJ2-7, with D perhaps being TRBD1 or TRBD2 (6 bases each). Germline loops: CDR1 MDHEN, CDR2 SYDVKM. Trimming removed 6 bases from V and 6 bases from J, with 18 bases in between. This CDR3 has 14 amino acids. The CDR3 DNA sequence: TGTGCCAGCAGAGGGGGACTCCGAATCCCCGAGCAGTACTTC. Translation gives CASRGGLRIPEQYF.

This clone was recorded only once. The chain links TRBV6-6 to TRBJ2-3; D is ambiguous. Germline V lookup: CDR1 MNHNY, CDR2 SVGAGI (reference sequence). Deletions cut 0 bases from V and 2 bases from J, with 9 bases between. The length of the CDR3 is 15 residues. CDR3 loop: CASSYSIGLTDTQYF. DNA of the CDR3: TGTGCCAGCAGTTACTCGATCGGCCTCACAGATACGCAGTATTTT.